This is a list of T cell receptor beta chains from one sample in a study of cytomegalovirus exposure and HLA in healthy donors. Clones were sequenced by immunoSEQ multiplex PCR, and TCRdb holds only the in-frame ones, with some missing. The table shows tens of thousands of clones, with roughly 80% occurring only once. Sequencing input: PBMCs. Receptors were obtained from a woman between 40 and 50 years old in good health and CMV-seronegative. Both conserved end residues are part of each CDR3. A D gene is named only where the DNA matches it firmly. A clone size is listed for some rows: how often the clone was seen (once, few, many), or a class if it is expanded.

abundance: NA; v_gene: TRBV6-6; j_gene: TRBJ2-1; d_gene: NA; CDR3nt: TGTGCCAGCGGTTCGGGGGATGAGCAGTTCTTC; CDR3aa: CASGSGDEQFF
abundance: NA; v_gene: TRBV29-1; j_gene: TRBJ1-4; d_gene: TRBD1; CDR3nt: TGCAGCGTGGCGGGACAGGATGGAAAACTGTTTTTT; CDR3aa: CSVAGQDGKLFF
abundance: once; v_gene: TRBV9; j_gene: TRBJ2-3; d_gene: TRBD1; CDR3nt: TGTGCCAGCGGGACAGGGGCAGATACGCAGTATTTT; CDR3aa: CASGTGADTQYF
abundance: few; v_gene: TRBV27; j_gene: TRBJ1-3; d_gene: NA; CDR3nt: TGTGCCAGCAGTTTGAGTCCCGACAGGACCTCTGGAAACACCATATATTTT; CDR3aa: CASSLSPDRTSGNTIYF
abundance: NA; v_gene: TRBV6-6; j_gene: TRBJ1-2; d_gene: NA; CDR3nt: TGTGCCAGCAGTTACGTTATAACAGGGAACTATGGCTACACCTTC; CDR3aa: CASSYVITGNYGYTF
abundance: NA; v_gene: TRBV28; j_gene: TRBJ1-1; d_gene: TRBD1; CDR3nt: TGTGCCAGCAGTACGGGACAGATGAACACTGAAGCTTTCTTT; CDR3aa: CASSTGQMNTEAFF
abundance: NA; v_gene: TRBV10-3; j_gene: TRBJ2-7; d_gene: TRBD2; CDR3nt: TGTGCCATCAGTGAGTCGAGCGGGAGTAATTTGTACGAGCAGTACTTC; CDR3aa: CAISESSGSNLYEQYF
abundance: NA; v_gene: TRBV30; j_gene: TRBJ2-2; d_gene: TRBD2; CDR3nt: TGTGCCTGGAGGGGAAGCGGGAGAGCCGGGGAGCTGTTTTTT; CDR3aa: CAWRGSGRAGELFF
abundance: NA; v_gene: TRBV13; j_gene: TRBJ2-7; d_gene: TRBD2; CDR3nt: TGTGCCAGCAGCTGGGGAACTAGCGGGGGTTCCTACGAGCAGTACTTC; CDR3aa: CASSWGTSGGSYEQYF
abundance: NA; v_gene: TRBV7-9; j_gene: TRBJ2-5; d_gene: NA; CDR3nt: TGTGCCAGCAGCTCCCCGGGTGGAAACCAAGAGACCCAGTACTTC; CDR3aa: CASSSPGGNQETQYF
abundance: few; v_gene: TRBV5-4; j_gene: TRBJ1-5; d_gene: NA; CDR3nt: TGTGCCAGCAGCCTGGGTGGCATGAATCAGCCCCAGCATTTT; CDR3aa: CASSLGGMNQPQHF
abundance: once; v_gene: TRBV15; j_gene: TRBJ1-6; d_gene: TRBD1; CDR3nt: TGTGCCACCAGCGGCCTCCAGGGGGTGGGTTCACCCCTCCACTTT; CDR3aa: CATSGLQGVGSPLHF
abundance: NA; v_gene: TRBV5-6; j_gene: TRBJ1-5; d_gene: NA; CDR3nt: TGTGCCAGCAGCTTGGGCAGGTATCAGCCCCAGCATTTT; CDR3aa: CASSLGRYQPQHF
abundance: NA; v_gene: TRBV1; j_gene: TRBJ2-2; d_gene: NA; CDR3nt: TGCACCAGCAGCCAAGATGGCGGGAGTGGGGAGCTGTTTTTT; CDR3aa: CTSSQDGGSGELFF
abundance: NA; v_gene: TRBV5-8; j_gene: TRBJ2-1; d_gene: TRBD2; CDR3nt: TGTGCCAGCAGCCCTACTAGCGGCCCTTACAATGAGCAGTTCTTC; CDR3aa: CASSPTSGPYNEQFF
abundance: NA; v_gene: TRBV19; j_gene: TRBJ2-1; d_gene: NA; CDR3nt: TGTGCCAGTAGTATAGCGAGCTCCTACAATGAGCAGTTCTTC; CDR3aa: CASSIASSYNEQFF
abundance: NA; v_gene: TRBV2; j_gene: TRBJ2-4; d_gene: TRBD1; CDR3nt: TGTGCCAGCAGCGGGACAGGGACCAAAAACATTCAGTACTTC; CDR3aa: CASSGTGTKNIQYF
abundance: NA; v_gene: TRBV19; j_gene: TRBJ2-7; d_gene: TRBD1; CDR3nt: TGTGCCAGTAGAGACAGGGGTTACGAGCAGTACTTC; CDR3aa: CASRDRGYEQYF
abundance: NA; v_gene: TRBV28; j_gene: TRBJ1-2; d_gene: TRBD1; CDR3nt: TGTGCCAGCATCGGGCAGGGGGTAGGTAACTATGGCTACACCTTC; CDR3aa: CASIGQGVGNYGYTF
abundance: once; v_gene: TRBV4-1; j_gene: TRBJ2-1; d_gene: NA; CDR3nt: TGCGCCAGCAGCCAACCAGGGATCTCCTACAATGAGCAGTTCTTC; CDR3aa: CASSQPGISYNEQFF
abundance: few; v_gene: TRBV6-1; j_gene: TRBJ2-7; d_gene: TRBD1; CDR3nt: TGTGCCAGCAGTGGGGACAGGTTGTCCTACGAGCAGTACTTC; CDR3aa: CASSGDRLSYEQYF
abundance: NA; v_gene: TRBV7-9; j_gene: TRBJ2-1; d_gene: NA; CDR3nt: TGTGCCAGCAGCCCAGCGTCCTGGAGGCGCGATGAGCAGTTCTTC; CDR3aa: CASSPASWRRDEQFF
abundance: once; v_gene: TRBV28; j_gene: TRBJ1-2; d_gene: NA; CDR3nt: TGTGCCAGCAGCATCCAGCGTGCCTATGGCTACACCTTC; CDR3aa: CASSIQRAYGYTF
abundance: NA; v_gene: TRBV5-1; j_gene: TRBJ2-1; d_gene: TRBD1; CDR3nt: TGCGCCAGCAGCTGGGGACAGGGGCCGGAGAATGAGCAGTTCTTC; CDR3aa: CASSWGQGPENEQFF
abundance: NA; v_gene: TRBV29-1; j_gene: TRBJ2-7; d_gene: TRBD2; CDR3nt: TGCAGCGTTGAAGACCGACTAGCTGGCGAGCAGTACTTC; CDR3aa: CSVEDRLAGEQYF
abundance: NA; v_gene: TRBV18; j_gene: TRBJ2-2; d_gene: TRBD2; CDR3nt: TGTGCCAGCTCACCACGAGGGACTAGAGACACCGGGGAGCTGTTTTTT; CDR3aa: CASSPRGTRDTGELFF
abundance: NA; v_gene: TRBV2; j_gene: TRBJ2-2; d_gene: NA; CDR3nt: TGTGCCAGCAGTCCTGTCGGGGCGGAGGGCCGTAACGGGGAGCTGTTTTTT; CDR3aa: CASSPVGAEGRNGELFF
abundance: NA; v_gene: TRBV25-1; j_gene: TRBJ2-1; d_gene: NA; CDR3nt: TGTGCCAGCACGGTGGGGCAGGGCAGTTACAATGAGCAGTTCTTC; CDR3aa: CASTVGQGSYNEQFF
abundance: NA; v_gene: TRBV29-1; j_gene: TRBJ2-7; d_gene: TRBD1; CDR3nt: TGCAGCGCTGATATCGAGACAGGGGCCTACGAGCAGTACTTC; CDR3aa: CSADIETGAYEQYF
abundance: NA; v_gene: TRBV6-1; j_gene: TRBJ1-2; d_gene: NA; CDR3nt: TGTGCCAGCAGTGAGGGGGGGCGAGGCTACACCTTC; CDR3aa: CASSEGGRGYTF
abundance: NA; v_gene: TRBV18; j_gene: TRBJ2-2; d_gene: NA; CDR3nt: TGTGCCAGCTCACCACCCCGGCAGGGGCACACCGGGGAGCTGTTTTTT; CDR3aa: CASSPPRQGHTGELFF
abundance: NA; v_gene: TRBV29-1; j_gene: TRBJ2-3; d_gene: NA; CDR3nt: TGCAGCGTTGAAGTAGCGGCTAGCACAGATACGCAGTATTTT; CDR3aa: CSVEVAASTDTQYF
abundance: NA; v_gene: TRBV6-5; j_gene: TRBJ2-7; d_gene: TRBD2; CDR3nt: TGTGCCAGCAGTTACCAGGCGGGAGGACCCTACGAGCAGTACTTC; CDR3aa: CASSYQAGGPYEQYF
abundance: medium-sized; v_gene: TRBV7-8; j_gene: TRBJ1-1; d_gene: NA; CDR3nt: TGTGCCAGCAGCTCTTCGACAGCGATTCGCACTGAAGCTTTCTTT; CDR3aa: CASSSSTAIRTEAFF